The 24 T cell receptor beta chains presented below share a single source sample, sequenced in a study of PD-L1 blockade in urothelial cancer. The time point was: peripheral blood 6 weeks after treatment start. Libraries were prepared by immunoSEQ multiplex PCR; TCRdb keeps only in-frame clonotypes and omits some of them. The sample holds 75,000 to 100,000 clones, less than 90% seen once. The sequencing here drew on PBMCs, taken around atezolizumab (anti-PD-L1) treatment. These receptors were taken from a man aged 70-80 years with urothelial cancer.

This chain links TRBV2 with TRBJ1-2; D is undetermined. Deletions cut 7 bases from V and 6 bases from J, with 12 bases between. Per the germline V gene, CDR1 is SNHLY and CDR2 is FYNNEI. The CDR3 totals 12 residues. In nucleotides, the CDR3 is TGTGCCAGCAAGGTCTCAGAGGATGGCTACACCTTC. Amino acids: CASKVSEDGYTF.

The chain couples TRBV30 to TRBJ1-3; tentatively, D is TRBD1 (6 bases). V lost 5 bases and J 1 base, leaving 12 bases between the germline ends. The germline CDR1 and CDR2 sequences are GTSNPN and SVGIG (reference sequence). This CDR3 is built from 14 residues. The chain's CDR3 is CAWSGGQSGNTIYF. CDR3 bases: TGTGCCTGGTCGGGGGGGCAATCTGGAAACACCATATATTTT.

CDR3 residues: CASSLDQVPGEKLFF. The CDR3, as DNA: TGTGCCAGCAGCTTAGATCAGGTTCCTGGTGAAAAACTGTTTTTT. The chain employs TRBV11-2 and TRBJ1-4; D gene unclear. V was trimmed by 0 bases and J by 7 bases, leaving 12 bases between them. This CDR3 has 15 residues. CDR1 and CDR2 (germline): SGHAT, FQNNGV.

The chain couples TRBV7-9 to TRBJ1-4, with D hard to call. Trimming pared 0 bases from V and 3 bases from J, leaving 5 bases between. CDR1 is SEHNR, CDR2 FQNEAQ, per germline (reference sequence). The CDR3 has 14 residues. The CDR3 sequence: CASSLAGSNEKLFF. The CDR3 region has the DNA TGTGCCAGCAGCTTAGCCGGGTCTAATGAAAAACTGTTTTTT.

The chain combines TRBV19 with TRBJ1-1; tentative D call: TRBD1 (6 bases). Germline values: CDR1 LNHDA, CDR2 SQIVND (reference sequence). CDR3 length: 16 amino acids. V was shortened by 7 bases and J by 0 bases, with 18 bases between the two germline ends. CDR3 DNA sequence: TGTGCCAGTACCCCCGCCCGGACAGAATTGAACACTGAAGCTTTCTTT. Translated: CASTPARTELNTEAFF. Filled out from reference TRBV19 and TRBJ1-1, the complete variable domain reads DGGITQSPKYLFRKEGQNVTLSCEQNLNHDAMYWYRQDPGQGLRLIYYSQIVNDFQKGDIAEGYSVSREKKESFPLTVTSAQKNPTAFYLCASTPARTELNTEAFFGQGTRLTVV.

This chain links TRBV5-1 with TRBJ1-4, with D perhaps TRBD1 (5 bases). The V end lost 7 bases, the J end lost 6 bases, and 16 bases lay between the germline ends. The CDR3 has 14 amino acids. Germline V gives CDR1 SGHRS, CDR2 YFSETQ. DNA of the CDR3: TGCGCCAGCCGATCGAGAGCGGGGGATGAAAAACTGTTTTTT. Its protein product is CASRSRAGDEKLFF.

The chain employs TRBV9 and TRBJ2-7, with TRBD2 matching over 7 bases. CDR1 SGDLS and CDR2 YYNGEE come from the germline V gene. This CDR3 region has 15 residues. After removal of 0 bases from V and 2 bases from J, the junction contained 5 bases not matched to a gene. DNA for the CDR3: TGTGCCAGCAGCGTAGGGGGGGGACTCCCCTACGAGCAGTACTTC. It translates to CASSVGGGLPYEQYF.

The CDR3 loop reads CASSAGGSEAFF. As DNA, the CDR3 is TGTGCCAGCAGCGCAGGGGGGTCTGAAGCTTTCTTT. The chain combines TRBV7-2 with TRBJ1-1; 7 nucleotides agree with TRBD1. The CDR3 length is 12 residues. Germline V CDR1 and CDR2: SGHTA, FQGNSA. J lost 6 bases, V lost 5 bases, and 3 bases had no gene match.

This chain connects TRBV6-1 to TRBJ2-7, with TRBD2 identical over 12 bases. CDR3 length: 15 residues. Germline V gene sequence: CDR1 MNHNS, CDR2 SASEGT. The V segment lost 4 bases and the J segment 1 base; nucleotides outside the gene matches: 2. The CDR3 region is CASSGLAGDSYEQYF. The CDR3 bases are TGTGCCAGCAGTGGACTAGCGGGGGATTCCTACGAGCAGTACTTC.

V usage is TRBV4-1 and J usage is TRBJ2-3; 7 bases fit TRBD2. This CDR3 contains 16 residues. V shed 1 base and J 1 base; nucleotides not matched to a gene: 5. Germline CDR1 and CDR2: MGHRA and YSYEKL. The CDR3 DNA reads as TGCGCCAGCAGCCAAGCTCATAGCGGGCGCACAGATACGCAGTATTTT. Protein: CASSQAHSGRTDTQYF.

This chain uses TRBV5-1 with TRBJ2-5, with 7 positions matching TRBD1. Germline V gives CDR1 SGHRS, CDR2 YFSETQ. After removal of 3 bases from V and 5 bases from J, the junction contained 13 bases not matched to a gene. The CDR3 extends over 16 amino acids. DNA for the CDR3: TGCGCCAGCAGCTCCGAGCCGACAGGGAATGGGGAGACCCAGTACTTC. Its protein is CASSSEPTGNGETQYF.

The V and J genes are TRBV5-6 and TRBJ1-3; D ambiguous. V was clipped by 2 bases and J by 2 bases, with 5 bases between them. Germline V gene sequence: CDR1 SGHDT, CDR2 YYEEEE. This CDR3 spans 13 amino acids. In DNA form, the CDR3 reads TGTGCCAGCAGCTTACCGGCTGGAAACACCATATATTTT. Protein: CASSLPAGNTIYF. Together with reference TRBV5-6 and TRBJ1-3, the CDR3 gives the full variable domain: DAGVTQSPTHLIKTRGQQVTLRCSPKSGHDTVSWYQQALGQGPQFIFQYYEEEERQRGNFPDRFSGHQFPNYSSELNVNALLLGDSALYLCASSLPAGNTIYFGEGSWLTVV.

The rearrangement joins TRBV4-1 to TRBJ2-3, with D maybe TRBD1 (8 bases). Germline V gene lookup returns CDR1 MGHRA and CDR2 YSYEKL. V shed 3 bases and J shed 6 bases, with 16 bases lying between them. The CDR3 covers 15 residues. CDR3 DNA sequence: TGCGCCAGCAGCCACAGCGGACAGGGAGGGGATACGCAGTATTTT. Translated, it gives CASSHSGQGGDTQYF.

The chain uses TRBV7-2 and TRBJ1-4, with 7 bases identical to TRBD1. The V segment lost 10 bases and the J segment 0 bases; nucleotides outside the gene matches: 8. The CDR3 is 15 residues long. CDR1 and CDR2 from the germline V gene are SGHTA and FQGNSA. CDR3 region: CATNTGTATNEKLFF. The CDR3 DNA follows: TGTGCCACAAACACCGGGACAGCAACTAATGAAAAACTGTTTTTT.

This clone was picked up one time. This chain joins TRBV6-1 and TRBJ2-4; TRBD2 might be the D (5 bases). Germline V gene sequence: CDR1 MNHNS, CDR2 SASEGT. V lost 3 bases to trimming and J lost 3 bases, with 12 bases between them. The CDR3 has 15 residues. The CDR3 here is CASSDPGLIKNIQYF. Written as DNA, the CDR3 is TGTGCCAGCAGTGACCCGGGGTTGATCAAAAACATTCAGTACTTC.

The table lists this clone with a few counts. The rearrangement uses TRBV6-1 and TRBJ1-2; TRBD1 aligns across 9 bases. Germline trimming cut 1 base from V and 6 bases from J; bases unmatched to any gene: 3. This CDR3 region has 14 residues. Germline CDR1 is MNHNS and CDR2 is SASEGT. CDR3 loop: CASSEGTGVDGYTF. The CDR3, as DNA: TGTGCCAGCAGTGAAGGGACAGGGGTGGATGGCTACACCTTC.

The V gene is TRBV30, the J gene TRBJ1-5, with TRBD1 as a possible D gene (5 bases). The germline V gene encodes CDR1 GTSNPN and CDR2 SVGIG (reference sequence). The CDR3 is made up of 16 amino acids. Trimming took off 1 base at V and 6 bases at J, with 19 bases between the two ends. The CDR3 DNA follows: TGTGCCTGGAGTGCCCCCGGGGGAGTGGGGGGTCAGCCCCAGCATTTT. Amino acid sequence: CAWSAPGGVGGQPQHF.

This chain uses TRBV19 with TRBJ1-4; D not certain. Germline assignment: CDR1 LNHDA and CDR2 SQIVND (reference sequence). V lost 0 bases and J 8 bases, leaving 10 bases between the germline ends. The CDR3 spans 14 residues. CDR3 in amino acids: CASSIDSTEEKLFF. The CDR3 DNA is TGTGCCAGTAGTATAGATTCCACTGAGGAAAAACTGTTTTTT.

V is TRBV15 and J is TRBJ2-2, with 8 bases aligning to TRBD1. V shed 3 bases and J 3 bases; nucleotides not matched to a gene: 3. CDR3 length: 15 amino acids. Germline CDR1 reads LNHNV; CDR2 reads YYDKDF (reference sequence). The CDR3 here is CATSSRTGYTGELFF. As DNA, the CDR3 is TGTGCCACCAGCAGTCGGACAGGGTACACCGGGGAGCTGTTTTTT.

The rearrangement uses TRBV27 and TRBJ2-3; tentative D call: TRBD1 (6 bases). CDR1 is MNHEY, CDR2 SMNVEV, per germline (reference sequence). Trimming cost V 0 bases and J 2 bases, with 12 bases left between them. This CDR3 region has 16 residues. This chain's CDR3 is CASSLSYRTVTDTQYF. The CDR3 DNA is TGTGCCAGCAGTTTATCGTACAGGACAGTCACAGATACGCAGTATTTT.

The genes are TRBV9 and TRBJ2-2; D uncertain. CDR3 length equals 14 residues. With 0 bases removed from V and 6 bases from J, the gap between germline ends came to 9 bases. Germline CDR1 SGDLS, CDR2 YYNGEE. This CDR3 is CASSVGAAAGELFF. CDR3 DNA: TGTGCCAGCAGCGTAGGTGCCGCAGCCGGGGAGCTGTTTTTT.

Comment on this clone: Other DNA sequences of this sample code for an identical CDR3. The V gene is TRBV11-2, the J gene TRBJ2-3; 8 bases match TRBD2. V lost 1 base to trimming and J lost 2 bases; unmatched junction nucleotides: 2. Germline V lookup: CDR1 SGHAT, CDR2 FQNNGV. The CDR3 sequence is 15 residues long. CDR3 amino acids: CASSLAGGDTDTQYF. CDR3 nucleotides: TGTGCCAGCAGCTTAGCGGGGGGGGACACAGATACGCAGTATTTT. The full variable domain, its missing parts supplied by reference TRBV11-2 and TRBJ2-3, is EAGVAQSPRYKIIEKRQSVAFWCNPISGHATLYWYQQILGQGPKLLIQFQNNGVVDDSQLPKDRFSAERLKGVDSTLKIQPAKLEDSAVYLCASSLAGGDTDTQYFGPGTRLTVL.

The V and J genes are TRBV18 and TRBJ1-1; D gene uncertain. Per germline, CDR1 KGHSH and CDR2 LQKENI. V lost 0 bases and J lost 2, with 10 bases in between. The CDR3 is made up of 15 amino acids. This chain's CDR3 is CASSPPRVSNTEAFF. CDR3 nucleotides: TGTGCCAGCTCACCACCCCGGGTCTCTAACACTGAAGCTTTCTTT.

The CDR3 DNA follows: TGTGCCAGTAGGGGCGGGGGAGACGAGCAGTACTTC. Translation gives CASRGGGDEQYF. The chain carries TRBV19 and TRBJ2-7, with 7 bases lining up with TRBD2. The CDR3 runs to 12 residues. CDR1 and CDR2 (germline): LNHDA, SQIVND (reference sequence). The ends lost 6 bases at V and 5 bases at J; junction bases unmatched: 4.